The present entry profiles one T cell receptor beta chain with its context. The multiple sclerosis control group consisted of treatment-naive patients whose relapsing-remitting disease, which was either stable or active, fulfilled revised McDonald criteria. TEMRA cells were enriched by FACS, while CD8+ and CD4+ T cells were obtained through a negative isolation that was performed magnetically. Reverse transcription used roughly 0.45 to 1 ug RNA and random hexamers. It was immunoSEQ multiplex PCR that amplified TCR beta CDR3 across 54 Vbeta and 13 Jbeta. TCRdb called the immunoSEQ multiplex PCR reads again in MiXCR, with one record for every CDR3 protein. This table holds under 200,000 distinct CDR3 sequences, approximately 95% found once. These data are taken from a study of CD8 T cells in Susac syndrome. The CDR3 totals 16 residues. V dropped 7 bases and J dropped 3; count of bases not matched to a gene: 13. Germline V lookup: CDR1 MNHEY, CDR2 SMNVEV (reference sequence).

The chain employs TRBV27 and TRBJ2-7; 9 bases align to TRBD1. Sequenced input: CD8+ T cells from PBMCs. This TCR was recovered from a human donor with multiple sclerosis. DNA for the CDR3: TGTGCCAGCACTCCTACCATGGGACAGGGCGTCTACGAGCAGTACTTC. It yields the protein CASTPTMGQGVYEQYF.